The 6 T cell receptor beta chains presented below share a single source sample, sequenced in a study of PD-1 blockade in classical Hodgkin lymphoma. Some clones are missing from TCRdb's copy, which holds only in-frame ones; the method was immunoSEQ multiplex PCR. The table records roughly 150,000 clones, under 85% of them present only once. Every patient had relapsed following autologous stem cell transplantation, and cohorts differed in brentuximab vedotin exposure. Sequencing used peripheral blood mononuclear cells (PBMCs), obtained before the second cycle of nivolumab. The receptors originated from a human donor with classical Hodgkin lymphoma.

CDR3 protein: CASSLFTGAPTEAFF. In DNA form, the CDR3 reads TGTGCCAGCAGCTTATTCACAGGGGCTCCCACTGAAGCTTTCTTT. V usage is TRBV7-9 and J usage is TRBJ1-1; 7 nucleotides agree with TRBD1. The J segment lost 4 bases and the V segment lost 2 bases, leaving 7 bases of the junction unmatched. The CDR3 runs 15 residues. The V gene's germline CDR1 is SEHNR and CDR2 FQNEAQ (reference sequence).

The J gene is TRBJ2-5, the V gene TRBV18, with D uncertain. Germline lookup yields CDR1 KGHSH and CDR2 LQKENI. The germline V and J ends were trimmed by 3 bases and 7 bases, with 18 bases remaining between them. The CDR3 runs 15 residues. CDR3 amino acids: CASSPSKASGGTQYF. The CDR3 nucleotides are TGTGCCAGCTCACCGAGCAAAGCATCCGGTGGGACCCAGTACTTC.

This chain connects TRBV21-1 to TRBJ2-7; the table's D call TRBD2 went unverified against the DNA. TRBV21-1 is a pseudogene locus. This CDR3 region has 16 residues. CDR3 in amino acids: CASSKALQGGGDEQYF. The DNA of the CDR3 is TGTGCCAGCAGCAAAGCCCTGCAGGGCGGGGGGGACGAGCAGTACTTC.

This sequence joins TRBV19 and TRBJ1-5; 7 bases line up with TRBD1. The V gene's germline CDR1 is LNHDA and CDR2 SQIVND (reference sequence). V trimming: 7 bases; J trimming: 6 bases; junction bases outside the gene matches: 12. This CDR3 has 15 amino acids. The CDR3 spells CASNLWRQGLQPQHF. The DNA for the CDR3 is TGTGCCAGTAATCTATGGAGACAGGGTCTTCAGCCCCAGCATTTT.

This chain links TRBV7-2 with TRBJ2-3; D remains ambiguous. V lost 5 bases and J lost 0, with 12 bases in between. Germline CDR1 and CDR2: SGHTA and FQGNSA. The CDR3 has 15 residues. CDR3 in DNA: TGTGCCAGCAGCGCTTTCACGTCTAGCACAGATACGCAGTATTTT. Translating it yields CASSAFTSSTDTQYF.

The chain has TRBV19 and TRBJ2-7; 7 bases are a match to TRBD1. Germline CDR1 LNHDA, CDR2 SQIVND (reference sequence). This CDR3 spans 15 amino acids. Trimming removed 6 bases from V and 2 bases from J; junction bases left unmatched: 10. The CDR3 DNA reads as TGTGCCAGTAGACTCACAGGGGCAAGGGCCTACGAGCAGTACTTC. The encoded protein is CASRLTGARAYEQYF. The whole variable domain, remainder taken from reference TRBV19 and TRBJ2-7, is DGGITQSPKYLFRKEGQNVTLSCEQNLNHDAMYWYRQDPGQGLRLIYYSQIVNDFQKGDIAEGYSVSREKKESFPLTVTSAQKNPTAFYLCASRLTGARAYEQYFGPGTRLTVT.